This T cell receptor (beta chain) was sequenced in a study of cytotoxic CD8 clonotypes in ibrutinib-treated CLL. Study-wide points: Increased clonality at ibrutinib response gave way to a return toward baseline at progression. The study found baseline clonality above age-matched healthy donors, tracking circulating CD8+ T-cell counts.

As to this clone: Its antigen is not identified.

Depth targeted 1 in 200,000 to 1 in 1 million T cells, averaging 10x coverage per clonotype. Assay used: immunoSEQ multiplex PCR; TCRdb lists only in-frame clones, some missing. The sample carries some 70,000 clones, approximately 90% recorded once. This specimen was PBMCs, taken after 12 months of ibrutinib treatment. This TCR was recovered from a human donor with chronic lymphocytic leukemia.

The CDR3 coding sequence is TGTGCCAGCAGCTCTCTAAATTCTAATGAGCAGTTCTTC. It codes for CASSSLNSNEQFF. This rearrangement joins TRBV9 to TRBJ2-1; D unclear. V lost 4 bases to trimming and J lost 7 bases, with 12 bases between them. This CDR3 is 13 amino acids long. Germline-derived CDR1 and CDR2 are SGDLS and YYNGEE.